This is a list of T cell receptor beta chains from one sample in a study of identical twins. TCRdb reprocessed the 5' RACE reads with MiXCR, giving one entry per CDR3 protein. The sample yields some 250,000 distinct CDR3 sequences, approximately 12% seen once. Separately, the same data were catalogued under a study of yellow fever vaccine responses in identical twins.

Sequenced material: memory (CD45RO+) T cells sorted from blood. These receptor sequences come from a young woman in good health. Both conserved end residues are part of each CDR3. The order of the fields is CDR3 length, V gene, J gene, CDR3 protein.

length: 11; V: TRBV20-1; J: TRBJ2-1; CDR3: CSLAVYNEQFF
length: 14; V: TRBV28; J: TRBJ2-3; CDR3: CASSLRGPPDTQYF
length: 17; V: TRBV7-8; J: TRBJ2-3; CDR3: CASSLKASGGTTDTQYF
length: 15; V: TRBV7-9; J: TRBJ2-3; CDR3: CASSLGRGDTDTQYF
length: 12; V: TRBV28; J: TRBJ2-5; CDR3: CASSGPEETQYF
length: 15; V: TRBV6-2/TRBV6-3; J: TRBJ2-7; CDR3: CASSSSGKPSYEQYF
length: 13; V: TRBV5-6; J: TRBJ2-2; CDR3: CASRLDFTGELFF
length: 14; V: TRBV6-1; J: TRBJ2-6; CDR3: CASSSGAGANVLTF
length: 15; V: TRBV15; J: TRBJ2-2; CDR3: CATSRKGRGTGELFF
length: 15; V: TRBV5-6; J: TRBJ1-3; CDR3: CASSLRSFSGNTIYF
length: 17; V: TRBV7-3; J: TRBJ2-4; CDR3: CASSLGPSGKAKNIQYF
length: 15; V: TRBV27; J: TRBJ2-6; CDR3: CASSYREAGANVLTF
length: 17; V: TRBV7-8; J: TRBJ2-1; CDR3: CASSSVTGTGYAGEQFF
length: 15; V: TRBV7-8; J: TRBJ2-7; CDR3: CASSLAGGFGYEQYF
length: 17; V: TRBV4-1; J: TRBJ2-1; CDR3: CASSQVHSGSIYNEQFF
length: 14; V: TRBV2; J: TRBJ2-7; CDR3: CASELAGVGYEQYF
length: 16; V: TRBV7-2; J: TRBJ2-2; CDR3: CASSLGLAGVHGELFF
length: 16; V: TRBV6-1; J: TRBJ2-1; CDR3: CASSPRVVGGYNEQFF
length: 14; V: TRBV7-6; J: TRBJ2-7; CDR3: CASSLGAGVDEQYF
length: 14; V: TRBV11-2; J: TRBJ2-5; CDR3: CASNKDRSGETQYF
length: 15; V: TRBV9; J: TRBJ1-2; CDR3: CASSPSERTGGVYTF
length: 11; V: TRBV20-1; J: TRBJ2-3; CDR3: CSASHTDTQYF
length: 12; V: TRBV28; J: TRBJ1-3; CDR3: CASVNSGNTIYF
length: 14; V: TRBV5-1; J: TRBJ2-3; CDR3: CASRTGGVTDTQYF
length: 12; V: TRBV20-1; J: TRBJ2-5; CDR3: CSAKGGQETQYF
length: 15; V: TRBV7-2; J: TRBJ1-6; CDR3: CASSLDGSGGSPLHF
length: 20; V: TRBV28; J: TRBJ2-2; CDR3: CASSSMTGTSGRGRTGELFF